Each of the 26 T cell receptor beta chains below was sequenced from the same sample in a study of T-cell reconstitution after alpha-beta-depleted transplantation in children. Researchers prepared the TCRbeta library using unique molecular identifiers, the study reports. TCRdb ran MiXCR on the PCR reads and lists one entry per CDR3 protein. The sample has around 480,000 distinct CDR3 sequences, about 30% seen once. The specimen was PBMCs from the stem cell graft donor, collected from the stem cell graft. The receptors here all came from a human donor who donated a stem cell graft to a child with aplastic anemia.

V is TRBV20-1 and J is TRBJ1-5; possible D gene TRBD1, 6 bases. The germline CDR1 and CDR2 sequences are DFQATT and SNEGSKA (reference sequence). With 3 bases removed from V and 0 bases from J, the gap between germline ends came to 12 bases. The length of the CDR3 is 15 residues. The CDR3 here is CSARKQGPSNQPQHF. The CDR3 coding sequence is TGCAGTGCTAGGAAACAGGGCCCTAGCAATCAGCCCCAGCATTTT.

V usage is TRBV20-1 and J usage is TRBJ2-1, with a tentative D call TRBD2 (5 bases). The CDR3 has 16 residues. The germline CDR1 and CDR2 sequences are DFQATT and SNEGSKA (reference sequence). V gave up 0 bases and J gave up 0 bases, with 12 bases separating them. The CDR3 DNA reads TGCAGTGCTAGAGATCCCCTAGCTAGCTCCTACAATGAGCAGTTCTTC. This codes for CSARDPLASSYNEQFF.

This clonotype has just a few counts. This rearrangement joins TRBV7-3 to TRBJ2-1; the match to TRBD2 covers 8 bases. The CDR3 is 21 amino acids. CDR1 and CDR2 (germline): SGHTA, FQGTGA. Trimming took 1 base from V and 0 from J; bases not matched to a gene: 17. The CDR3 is CASSLKSVWREAKSSYNEQFF. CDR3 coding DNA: TGTGCCAGCAGCTTAAAATCCGTGTGGCGGGAGGCCAAGAGCTCCTACAATGAGCAGTTCTTC.

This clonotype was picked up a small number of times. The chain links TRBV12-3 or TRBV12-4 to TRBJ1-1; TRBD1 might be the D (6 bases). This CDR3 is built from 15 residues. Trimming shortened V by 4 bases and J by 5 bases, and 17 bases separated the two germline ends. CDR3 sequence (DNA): TGTGCCAGCAGTTCCGTTATGCAGGGGAAGACTGAAGCTTTCTTT. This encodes CASSSVMQGKTEAFF.

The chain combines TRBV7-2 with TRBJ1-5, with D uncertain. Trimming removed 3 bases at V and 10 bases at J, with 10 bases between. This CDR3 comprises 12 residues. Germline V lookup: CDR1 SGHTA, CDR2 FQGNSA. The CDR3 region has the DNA TGTGCCAGCAGCTTCAACGAAGGACCCCAGCATTTT. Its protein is CASSFNEGPQHF.

CDR3 residues: CSVTLAGDAGELFF. The CDR3 region has the DNA TGCAGCGTCACCTTAGCGGGAGACGCCGGGGAGCTGTTTTTT. This sequence joins TRBV29-1 and TRBJ2-2; 9 bases are shared with TRBD2. The V gene end was trimmed by 6 bases and the J gene end by 6 bases; junction bases not matched to a gene: 8. The CDR3 contains 14 residues. Germline V gene data show CDR1 as SQVTM and CDR2 as ANQGSEA.

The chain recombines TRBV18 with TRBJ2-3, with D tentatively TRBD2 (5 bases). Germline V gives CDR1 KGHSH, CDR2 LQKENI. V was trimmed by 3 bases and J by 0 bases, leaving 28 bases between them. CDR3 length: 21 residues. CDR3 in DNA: TGTGCCAGCTCACCTTATGGGAGTGCGGACCGAAGAACCTCTAGCACAGATACGCAGTATTTT. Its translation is CASSPYGSADRRTSSTDTQYF.

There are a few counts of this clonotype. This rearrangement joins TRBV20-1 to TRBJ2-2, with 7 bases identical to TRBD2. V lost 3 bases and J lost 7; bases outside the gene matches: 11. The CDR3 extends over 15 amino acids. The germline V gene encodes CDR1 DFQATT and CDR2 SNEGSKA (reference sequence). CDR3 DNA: TGCAGTGCTAGTTCTAGCGGAGGGCGAAACGGGGAGCTGTTTTTT. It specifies CSASSSGGRNGELFF.

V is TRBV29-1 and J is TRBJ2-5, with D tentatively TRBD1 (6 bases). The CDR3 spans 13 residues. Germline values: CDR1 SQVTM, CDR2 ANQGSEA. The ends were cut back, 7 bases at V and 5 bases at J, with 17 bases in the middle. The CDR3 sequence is CSGLGDIAETQYF. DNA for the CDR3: TGCAGCGGTTTGGGGGACATTGCTGAGACCCAGTACTTC.

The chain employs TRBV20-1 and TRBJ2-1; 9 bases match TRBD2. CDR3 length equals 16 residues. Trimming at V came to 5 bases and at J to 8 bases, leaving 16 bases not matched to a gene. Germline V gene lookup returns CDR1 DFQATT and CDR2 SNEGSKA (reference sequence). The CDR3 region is CSARLSAGGPLHEQFF. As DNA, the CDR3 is TGCAGTGCTCGCTTAAGTGCGGGAGGGCCGCTCCATGAGCAGTTCTTC.

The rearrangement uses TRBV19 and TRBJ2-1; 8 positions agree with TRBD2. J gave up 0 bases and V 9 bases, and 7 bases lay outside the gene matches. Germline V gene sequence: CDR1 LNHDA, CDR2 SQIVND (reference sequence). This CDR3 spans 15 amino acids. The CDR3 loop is CASLSGESSYNEQFF. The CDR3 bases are TGTGCCAGCCTTAGCGGGGAGAGCTCCTACAATGAGCAGTTCTTC.

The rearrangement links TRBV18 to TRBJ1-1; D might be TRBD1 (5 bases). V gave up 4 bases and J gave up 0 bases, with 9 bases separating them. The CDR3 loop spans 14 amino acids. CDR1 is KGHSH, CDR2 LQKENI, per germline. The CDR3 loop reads CASSQQVLNTEAFF. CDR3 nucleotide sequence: TGTGCCAGCTCACAACAGGTTTTGAACACTGAAGCTTTCTTT.

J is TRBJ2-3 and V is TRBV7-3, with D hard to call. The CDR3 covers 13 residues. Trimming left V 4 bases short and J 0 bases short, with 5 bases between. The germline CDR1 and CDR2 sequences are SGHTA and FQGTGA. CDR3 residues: CASSSYSTDTQYF. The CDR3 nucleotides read TGTGCCAGCAGCTCCTATAGCACAGATACGCAGTATTTT. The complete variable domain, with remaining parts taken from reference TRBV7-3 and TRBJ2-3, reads GAGVSQTPSNKVTEKGKYVELRCDPISGHTALYWYRQSLGQGPEFLIYFQGTGAADDSGLPNDRFFAVRPEGSVSTLKIQRTERGDSAVYLCASSSYSTDTQYFGPGTRLTVL.

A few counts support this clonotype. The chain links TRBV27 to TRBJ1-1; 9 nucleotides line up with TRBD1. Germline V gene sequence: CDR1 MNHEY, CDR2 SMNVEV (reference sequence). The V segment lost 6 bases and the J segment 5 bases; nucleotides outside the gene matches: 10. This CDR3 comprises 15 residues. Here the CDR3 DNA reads TGTGCCAGCAGGGGGGTTACAGGGGGCGTAACTGAAGCTTTCTTT. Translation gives CASRGVTGGVTEAFF.

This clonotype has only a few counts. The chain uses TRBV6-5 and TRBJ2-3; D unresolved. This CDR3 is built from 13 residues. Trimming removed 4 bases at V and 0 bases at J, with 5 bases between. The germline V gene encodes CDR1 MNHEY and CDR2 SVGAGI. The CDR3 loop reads CASSWSSTDTQYF. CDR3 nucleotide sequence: TGTGCCAGCAGTTGGTCTAGCACAGATACGCAGTATTTT.

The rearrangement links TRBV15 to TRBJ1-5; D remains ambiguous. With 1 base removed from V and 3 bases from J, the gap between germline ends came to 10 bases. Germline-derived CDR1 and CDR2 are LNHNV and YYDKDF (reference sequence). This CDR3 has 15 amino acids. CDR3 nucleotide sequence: TGTGCCACCAGCAGAGGGGCGGCGTACAATCAGCCCCAGCATTTT. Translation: CATSRGAAYNQPQHF.

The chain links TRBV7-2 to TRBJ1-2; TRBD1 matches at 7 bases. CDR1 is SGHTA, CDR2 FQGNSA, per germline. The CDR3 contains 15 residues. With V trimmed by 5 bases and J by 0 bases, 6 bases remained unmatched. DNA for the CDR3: TGTGCCAGCAGCCCTGCCGGGACAGCTAACTATGGCTACACCTTC. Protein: CASSPAGTANYGYTF.

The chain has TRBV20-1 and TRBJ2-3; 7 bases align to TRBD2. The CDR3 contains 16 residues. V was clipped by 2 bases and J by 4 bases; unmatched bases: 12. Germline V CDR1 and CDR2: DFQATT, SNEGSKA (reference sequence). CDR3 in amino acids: CSARNKRDSGPDTQYF. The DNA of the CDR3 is TGCAGTGCTAGAAACAAGCGGGATTCCGGTCCAGATACGCAGTATTTT.

This chain's CDR3 is CSVGSGLILGTHFTDTQYF. The CDR3 DNA follows: TGCAGCGTTGGTTCGGGACTTATCCTAGGCACCCATTTCACAGATACGCAGTATTTT. The genes are TRBV29-1 and TRBJ2-3, with D perhaps TRBD2 (6 bases). The CDR3 sequence is 19 residues long. Germline assignment: CDR1 SQVTM and CDR2 ANQGSEA. V was trimmed by 4 bases and J by 2 bases, leaving 28 bases between them.

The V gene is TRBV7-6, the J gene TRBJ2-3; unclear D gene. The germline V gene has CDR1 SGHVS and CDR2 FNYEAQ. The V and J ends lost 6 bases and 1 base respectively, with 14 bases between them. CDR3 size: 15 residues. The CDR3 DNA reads TGTGCCAGCAGTCGTTTAGTGACTCGCACAGATACGCAGTATTTT. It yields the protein CASSRLVTRTDTQYF. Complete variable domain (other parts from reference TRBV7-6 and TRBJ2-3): GAGVSQSPRYKVTKRGQDVALRCDPISGHVSLYWYRQALGQGPEFLTYFNYEAQQDKSGLPNDRFSAERPEGSISTLTIQRTEQRDSAMYRCASSRLVTRTDTQYFGPGTRLTVL.

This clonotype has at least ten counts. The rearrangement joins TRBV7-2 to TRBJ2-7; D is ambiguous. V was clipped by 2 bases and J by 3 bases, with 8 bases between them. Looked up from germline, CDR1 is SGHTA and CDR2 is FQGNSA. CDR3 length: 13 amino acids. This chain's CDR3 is CASSLLGNYEQYV. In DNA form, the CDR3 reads TGTGCCAGCAGCTTATTAGGCAACTACGAGCAGTACGTC.

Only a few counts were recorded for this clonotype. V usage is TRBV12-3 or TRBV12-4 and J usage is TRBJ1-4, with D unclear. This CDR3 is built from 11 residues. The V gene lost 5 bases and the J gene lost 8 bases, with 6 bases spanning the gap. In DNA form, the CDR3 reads TGTGCCAGCAGTAGGGCCGAAAAACTGTTTTTT. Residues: CASSRAEKLFF.

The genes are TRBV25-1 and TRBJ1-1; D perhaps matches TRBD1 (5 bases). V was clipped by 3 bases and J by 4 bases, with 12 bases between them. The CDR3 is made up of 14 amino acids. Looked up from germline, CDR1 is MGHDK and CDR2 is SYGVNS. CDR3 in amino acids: CASSEMVQGTEAFF. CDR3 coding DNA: TGTGCCAGCAGTGAGATGGTCCAGGGCACTGAAGCTTTCTTT.

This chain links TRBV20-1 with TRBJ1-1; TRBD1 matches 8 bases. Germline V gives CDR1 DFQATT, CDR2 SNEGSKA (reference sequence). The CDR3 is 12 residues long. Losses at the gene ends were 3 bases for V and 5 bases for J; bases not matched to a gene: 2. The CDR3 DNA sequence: TGCAGTGCTAGGAACAGGGGGACTGAAGCTTTCTTT. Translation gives CSARNRGTEAFF.

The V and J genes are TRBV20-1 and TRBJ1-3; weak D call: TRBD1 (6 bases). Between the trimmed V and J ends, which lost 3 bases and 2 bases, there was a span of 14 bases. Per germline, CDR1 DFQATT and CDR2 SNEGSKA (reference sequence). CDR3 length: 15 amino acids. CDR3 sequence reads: CSARRGWDPGNTIYF. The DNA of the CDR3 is TGCAGTGCTAGGAGGGGGTGGGATCCTGGAAACACCATATATTTT.

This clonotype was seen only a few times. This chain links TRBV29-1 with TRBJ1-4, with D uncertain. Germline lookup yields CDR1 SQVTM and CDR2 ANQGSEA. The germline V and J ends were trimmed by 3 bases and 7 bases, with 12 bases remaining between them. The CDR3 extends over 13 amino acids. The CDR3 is CSVDAGLGEKLFF. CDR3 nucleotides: TGCAGCGTTGACGCCGGATTGGGTGAAAAACTGTTTTTT. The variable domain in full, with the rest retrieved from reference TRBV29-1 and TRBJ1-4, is SAVISQKPSRDICQRGTSLTIQCQVDSQVTMMFWYRQQPGQSLTLIATANQGSEATYESGFVIDKFPISRPNLTFSTLTVSNMSPEDSSIYLCSVDAGLGEKLFFGSGTQLSVL.